A single sample gave rise to the 26 T cell receptor beta chains below, sequenced in a study of T-cell reconstitution after alpha-beta-depleted transplantation in children. As it was prepared, the TCRbeta library received unique molecular identifiers. TCRdb re-called the PCR reads with MiXCR, one entry per CDR3 protein. The table lists 700,000 to 850,000 distinct CDR3 sequences, roughly 15% of them singletons, with approximately 5% in the top ten. Specimen: PBMCs, mostly from graft donor cells, collected 360 days after TCRalphabeta/CD19-depleted stem cell transplant. The source is a male patient younger than 18 who had a stem cell transplant for acute lymphoblastic leukemia, so the T cells may come from the graft donor.

This clonotype was counted between two and nine times. V gene TRBV4-1 combines with J gene TRBJ1-4, with a tentative D call TRBD1 (6 bases). The CDR3 is made up of 15 amino acids. Trimming cost V 1 base and J 7 bases, with 13 bases left between them. Germline V lookup: CDR1 MGHRA, CDR2 YSYEKL. The CDR3 spells CASSQADRVREKLFF. CDR3 in DNA: TGCGCCAGCAGCCAAGCGGACAGAGTCCGTGAAAAACTGTTTTTT.

This chain joins TRBV3-1 and TRBJ2-2, with 11 bases fitting TRBD1. Germline V gene lookup returns CDR1 LGHDT and CDR2 YNNKEL (reference sequence). Losses at the gene ends were 5 bases for V and 3 bases for J; bases not matched to a gene: 2. This CDR3 has 15 amino acids. This CDR3 is CASSAGQGDTGELFF. The CDR3 nucleotides read TGTGCCAGCAGCGCGGGACAGGGGGACACCGGGGAGCTGTTTTTT.

As concerns this clonotype: A read error is possible here, since a much larger clone lies one base away. The CDR3 does not close with the conserved phenylalanine or tryptophan, likely indicating a read error. This chain connects TRBV12-3 or TRBV12-4 to TRBJ1-5; a weak D match, TRBD1 (5 bases). The CDR3 length is 14 residues. V lost 6 bases, J lost 3 bases, and 12 bases lay in between. The CDR3 region has the DNA TGTGCCAGCAGCCGCGACAGACTCAATCAGCCCCAGCATTGT. Amino acids: CASSRDRLNQPQHC.

Only a few counts were recorded for this clonotype. This chain links TRBV7-2 with TRBJ2-7, with 8 bases lining up with TRBD1. Germline V gene data show CDR1 as SGHTA and CDR2 as FQGNSA. The CDR3 length is 14 residues. V dropped 5 bases and J dropped 0; count of bases not matched to a gene: 3. The CDR3 nucleotides are TGTGCCAGCAGCGTACAGGGGGGCTCCTACGAGCAGTACTTC. It yields the protein CASSVQGGSYEQYF.

In regard to this clonotype: This may stem from a read error, because a much larger clone lies one nucleotide away. Likely a read error: the CDR3 ends without its conserved phenylalanine or tryptophan. The chain recombines TRBV3-1 with TRBJ2-6; 7 positions agree with TRBD2. J was trimmed by 2 bases and V by 4 bases; bases with no gene match: 8. The CDR3 is 17 amino acids. The germline gives CDR1 LGHDT, CDR2 YNNKEL (reference sequence). For the CDR3, the DNA is TGTGCCAGCAGCCCCTTCGACGCGGGAGCTGGGGCCAACGTCCTGACTATC. This sequence encodes CASSPFDAGAGANVLTI.

This clonotype was observed many times. The chain uses TRBV9 and TRBJ2-5, with D maybe TRBD2 (6 bases). This CDR3 has 14 amino acids. The germline gives CDR1 SGDLS, CDR2 YYNGEE. With 4 bases removed from V and 7 bases from J, the gap between germline ends came to 17 bases. The CDR3 DNA reads as TGTGCCAGCAGCCCGCTCGGGACGGGAGTGACCCAGTACTTC. Protein: CASSPLGTGVTQYF.

The V and J genes are TRBV3-1 and TRBJ2-5; 10 positions agree with TRBD2. Germline V gene lookup returns CDR1 LGHDT and CDR2 YNNKEL (reference sequence). CDR3 length equals 16 residues. V dropped 4 bases and J dropped 5; count of bases not matched to a gene: 10. CDR3 DNA sequence: TGTGCCAGCAGCCTACCGCGACTAGCGGGTGGGGAGACCCAGTACTTC. Its protein is CASSLPRLAGGETQYF.

This chain links TRBV6-2 or TRBV6-3 with TRBJ2-5, with D perhaps matching TRBD2 (6 bases). CDR1 is MNHEY, CDR2 SVGEGT, per germline. V was trimmed by 8 bases and J by 4 bases, leaving 17 bases between them. The length of the CDR3 is 14 residues. The DNA of the CDR3 is TGTGCCAGCTCCCCGGTCGGGGGAAGAGAGACCCAGTACTTC. Amino acids: CASSPVGGRETQYF.

The table lists this clonotype with many counts. This rearrangement joins TRBV29-1 to TRBJ1-5, with D possibly matching TRBD1 (5 bases). CDR3 length: 13 amino acids. V lost 6 bases, J lost 7 bases, and 16 bases lay in between. The germline V gene has CDR1 SQVTM and CDR2 ANQGSEA. In DNA, the CDR3 is TGCAGCGTGGCCCCTGATTGGGGGCAGCCCCAGCATTTT. Its protein is CSVAPDWGQPQHF.

This clonotype was seen just once. One end of the junction fails to match germline, which may point to a read error. The gene calls are TRBV18 and TRBJ2-7, with D maybe TRBD1 (6 bases). Germline loops: CDR1 KGHSH, CDR2 LQKENI. This CDR3 region has 18 residues. The CDR3 region has the DNA TGTGCCAACTCACCACTGAACCAGGCGACAGGAGACTCCTACGAGCAGTACTTC. This codes for CANSPLNQATGDSYEQYF.

This clonotype was seen only a few times. This rearrangement joins TRBV7-9 to TRBJ1-1; TRBD1 is a possible D gene (6 bases). The CDR3 runs 17 residues. Germline CDR1 SEHNR, CDR2 FQNEAQ (reference sequence). V lost 0 bases, J lost 3 bases, and 17 bases lay in between. CDR3 bases: TGTGCCAGCAGCTTAGCGGAGCACAGGGAACTCTACACTGAAGCTTTCTTT. It encodes CASSLAEHRELYTEAFF.

There are a few counts of this clonotype. The rearrangement joins TRBV29-1 to TRBJ2-6, with D possibly being TRBD2 (5 bases). Trimming removed 4 bases at V and 0 bases at J, with 10 bases between. This CDR3 has 15 amino acids. Germline CDR1 is SQVTM and CDR2 is ANQGSEA. CDR3 sequence: CSVGGLNSGANVLTF. The CDR3 region has the DNA TGCAGCGTTGGTGGACTGAACTCTGGGGCCAACGTCCTGACTTTC.

This clonotype was counted many times. This rearrangement joins TRBV20-1 to TRBJ2-2, with 11 positions matching TRBD2. The germline CDR1 and CDR2 sequences are DFQATT and SNEGSKA (reference sequence). The CDR3 extends over 14 amino acids. V was clipped by 6 bases and J by 4 bases; unmatched bases: 4. The CDR3 spells CSAKGLAVTGELFF. CDR3 DNA: TGCAGTGCCAAGGGACTAGCGGTCACCGGGGAGCTGTTTTTT.

This clonotype was recorded a few times. The chain couples TRBV4-1 to TRBJ2-2; D gene uncertain. Germline V gene sequence: CDR1 MGHRA, CDR2 YSYEKL. The CDR3 totals 15 residues. Trimming removed 4 bases from V and 7 bases from J, with 16 bases in between. CDR3 region: CASSPGNGWDGELFF. The CDR3 nucleotides are TGCGCCAGCAGCCCGGGTAACGGGTGGGACGGGGAGCTGTTTTTT.

A few counts support this clonotype. V is TRBV3-1 and J is TRBJ2-1, with TRBD2 matching 9 bases. Trimming took 1 base from V and 5 from J; bases not matched to a gene: 12. Germline CDR1 reads LGHDT; CDR2 reads YNNKEL (reference sequence). The CDR3 spans 18 residues. In DNA, the CDR3 is TGTGCCAGCAGCCAAGTGGGCGTAGCGGGGGCCTGGGACAATGAGCAGTTCTTC. It translates to CASSQVGVAGAWDNEQFF.

The rearrangement links TRBV12-3 or TRBV12-4 to TRBJ2-2, with a possible D match to TRBD2 (5 bases). The CDR3 sequence is 14 residues long. Trimming removed 8 bases at V and 4 bases at J, with 14 bases between. The CDR3 DNA follows: TGTGCCAGCGGGAGAGGGTGGGGCACCGGGGAGCTGTTTTTT. Translated, it gives CASGRGWGTGELFF.

This clonotype was observed a handful of times. This CDR3 is CAIAQRETYEQYF. CDR3 DNA sequence: TGTGCCATCGCCCAGCGGGAGACCTACGAGCAGTACTTC. V is TRBV10-3 and J is TRBJ2-7; 8 nucleotides line up with TRBD2. The J segment lost 2 bases and the V segment lost 8 bases, leaving 5 bases of the junction unmatched. CDR1 and CDR2 from the germline V gene are ENHRY and SYGVKD. CDR3 length: 13 amino acids.

The rearrangement uses TRBV27 and TRBJ2-1; D is uncertain. CDR1 is MNHEY, CDR2 SMNVEV, per germline (reference sequence). This CDR3 contains 13 residues. Trimming removed 4 bases at V and 4 bases at J, with 8 bases between. CDR3 in amino acids: CASSSIEYNEQFF. The CDR3 DNA sequence: TGTGCCAGCAGTTCAATAGAATACAATGAGCAGTTCTTC.

This clonotype has a handful of counts. The J gene is TRBJ2-4, the V gene TRBV3-1, with D possibly TRBD2 on 6 matching bases. V was trimmed by 2 bases and J by 7 bases, leaving 6 bases between them. CDR3 length equals 12 residues. CDR1 and CDR2 (germline): LGHDT, YNNKEL (reference sequence). CDR3 region: CASSQTSNIQYF. DNA of the CDR3: TGTGCCAGCAGCCAAACTAGCAACATTCAGTACTTC.

The chain joins TRBV19 to TRBJ1-5; D is unclear. V lost 6 bases, J lost 0 bases, and 12 bases lay in between. This CDR3 has 15 residues. Per the germline V gene, CDR1 is LNHDA and CDR2 is SQIVND (reference sequence). CDR3 in amino acids: CASSMTAYSNQPQHF. CDR3 in DNA: TGTGCCAGTAGCATGACGGCATATAGCAATCAGCCCCAGCATTTT.

The chain has TRBV20-1 and TRBJ1-5, with 8 bases aligning to TRBD1. The length of the CDR3 is 14 residues. Germline CDR1 DFQATT, CDR2 SNEGSKA (reference sequence). V lost 7 bases, J lost 2 bases, and 7 bases stayed unmatched. CDR3 in DNA: TGCAGTGTCAGGCAGGGGGCGCGCAATCAGCCCCAGCATTTT. It translates to CSVRQGARNQPQHF.

Only a few counts were recorded for this clonotype. The J gene is TRBJ2-7, the V gene TRBV7-9; 7 bases are shared with TRBD1. The CDR3 is made up of 15 amino acids. The junction had 8 bases not matched to a gene; V was cut back by 5 bases and J by 1 base. Germline V lookup: CDR1 SEHNR, CDR2 FQNEAQ (reference sequence). CDR3 nucleotide sequence: TGTGCCAGCAGCGCCGACAGGGTGACTTCCTACGAGCAGTACTTC. It codes for CASSADRVTSYEQYF.

The chain has TRBV9 and TRBJ2-1; D remains unclear. With 4 bases removed from V and 3 bases from J, the gap between germline ends came to 14 bases. The germline V gene has CDR1 SGDLS and CDR2 YYNGEE. This CDR3 contains 15 residues. The CDR3 region has the DNA TGTGCCAGCAGCACCAGGTCTTTGAACTACAATGAGCAGTTCTTC. Its translation is CASSTRSLNYNEQFF.

The gene calls are TRBV11-3 and TRBJ2-6; D is uncertain. V lost 1 base, J lost 6 bases, and 4 bases lay in between. Germline assignment: CDR1 SGHNT and CDR2 YENEEA. The CDR3 totals 13 residues. The CDR3 protein is CASSLVKANVLTF. CDR3 in DNA: TGTGCCAGCAGCTTAGTGAAGGCCAACGTCCTGACTTTC.

The chain couples TRBV29-1 to TRBJ1-2; 9 bases agree with TRBD1. The CDR3 loop spans 15 amino acids. With 0 bases clipped from V and 5 bases from J, the junction kept 7 bases outside the gene matches. CDR1 is SQVTM and CDR2 is ANQGSEA in the germline V gene. The CDR3 loop is CSVEEDGTGLYGYTF. The CDR3 nucleotides are TGCAGCGTTGAAGAGGACGGGACAGGGCTTTATGGCTACACCTTC.

The chain links TRBV6-5 to TRBJ1-2, with D perhaps TRBD1 (6 bases). Trimming took 0 bases from V and 0 from J, leaving 11 bases between them. This CDR3 spans 16 amino acids. In germline, CDR1 is MNHEY, CDR2 SVGAGI. The DNA of the CDR3 is TGTGCCAGCAGTTACTCAGGGGGAGGGGCTAACTATGGCTACACCTTC. Protein sequence: CASSYSGGGANYGYTF.